One and the same sample provided the 13 T cell receptor beta chains below, sequenced in a study of blood T cell repertoires in COVID-19. TCRdb's table, derived via immunoSEQ multiplex PCR, lists solely in-frame clones and lacks some. The profile shows over 20,000 clones, 80% to 95% of them singletons. Sequencing used peripheral blood. The origin of the receptors is a man between 65 and 85 years old with active COVID-19.

The genes are TRBV25-1 and TRBJ2-3; 12 bases are a match to TRBD2. There are 16 residues in the CDR3. Germline values: CDR1 MGHDK, CDR2 SYGVNS. Trimming removed 6 bases from V and 0 bases from J; junction bases left unmatched: 4. This chain's CDR3 is CASSPLAGGSTDTQYF. The CDR3 DNA sequence: TGTGCCAGCAGCCCCCTAGCGGGGGGGAGCACAGATACGCAGTATTTT.

The V gene is TRBV2, the J gene TRBJ1-3; D remains ambiguous. The V gene's germline CDR1 is SNHLY and CDR2 FYNNEI. The germline V and J ends were trimmed by 2 bases and 0 bases, with 8 bases remaining between them. The CDR3 has 15 amino acids. The CDR3 coding sequence is TGTGCCAGCAGTGAAAACGCAGTCTCTGGAAACACCATATATTTT. Residues: CASSENAVSGNTIYF.

This sequence joins TRBV27 and TRBJ2-1; TRBD2 matches at 7 bases. Per germline, CDR1 MNHEY and CDR2 SMNVEV (reference sequence). The CDR3 contains 16 residues. V trimming: 2 bases; J trimming: 5 bases; junction bases outside the gene matches: 9. CDR3: CASSLGWEGRNNEQFF. In nucleotides, the CDR3 is TGTGCCAGCAGTTTAGGGTGGGAGGGCCGGAACAATGAGCAGTTCTTC.

The chain recombines TRBV28 with TRBJ2-7; a possible D gene is TRBD2 (5 bases). The germline gives CDR1 MDHEN, CDR2 SYDVKM. This CDR3 has 14 residues. Trimming pared 3 bases from V and 6 bases from J, leaving 15 bases between. The CDR3 loop is CASSFRGMGLEQYF. CDR3 nucleotides: TGTGCCAGCAGTTTTCGGGGTATGGGCCTCGAGCAGTACTTC.

This clone was seen only a few times. V usage is TRBV11-2 and J usage is TRBJ1-2; D is undetermined. V was clipped by 5 bases and J by 10 bases, with 8 bases between them. This CDR3 region has 10 residues. Germline V gene lookup returns CDR1 SGHAT and CDR2 FQNNGV. The CDR3 protein is CASSAPVYTF. In DNA, the CDR3 is TGTGCCAGCAGCGCCCCGGTCTACACCTTC. The variable domain in full, with the rest retrieved from reference TRBV11-2 and TRBJ1-2, is EAGVAQSPRYKIIEKRQSVAFWCNPISGHATLYWYQQILGQGPKLLIQFQNNGVVDDSQLPKDRFSAERLKGVDSTLKIQPAKLEDSAVYLCASSAPVYTFGSGTRLTVV.

The J gene is TRBJ1-1, the V gene TRBV21-1. TRBV21-1 is recorded as a pseudogene. The CDR3 length is 18 residues. In nucleotides, the CDR3 is TGTGCCAGCAGCAAACCGGCCTCCGGGGGGGGGATGAACACTGAAGCTTTCTTT. This sequence encodes CASSKPASGGGMNTEAFF.

Only one count was recorded for this clone. This rearrangement joins TRBV11-2 to TRBJ2-5; 7 bases agree with TRBD2. CDR1 is SGHAT, CDR2 FQNNGV, per germline. Germline trimming cut 4 bases from V and 5 bases from J; bases unmatched to any gene: 13. This CDR3 has 16 amino acids. The CDR3 DNA follows: TGTGCCAGCAGCTGGTCCGGGACTAAGGGGACGGAGACCCAGTACTTC. The encoded protein is CASSWSGTKGTETQYF.

The V and J genes are TRBV13 and TRBJ1-1, with 7 positions matching TRBD1. V gave up 0 bases and J gave up 6 bases; unmatched junction bases: 13. Germline assignment: CDR1 PRHDT and CDR2 FYEKMQ (reference sequence). This CDR3 region has 17 residues. CDR3 sequence: CASSLGGGRAGGSEAFF. The CDR3 nucleotides are TGTGCCAGCAGCTTAGGGGGCGGTCGCGCAGGGGGTTCTGAAGCTTTCTTT.

The V and J genes are TRBV4-3 and TRBJ1-2; 10 bases align to TRBD1. This CDR3 contains 15 residues. Germline V lookup: CDR1 LGHNA, CDR2 YSLEER. V trimming: 8 bases; J trimming: 6 bases; junction bases outside the gene matches: 12. DNA for the CDR3: TGCGCCAGCTCCCCGTCCAGGACAGGGGGAAATGGCTACACCTTC. Protein sequence: CASSPSRTGGNGYTF.

The V and J genes are TRBV7-2 and TRBJ2-5; 9 bases match TRBD2. This CDR3 is built from 16 residues. V gave up 5 bases and J gave up 7 bases; unmatched junction bases: 14. The V gene's germline CDR1 is SGHTA and CDR2 FQGNSA. The CDR3 DNA reads TGTGCCAGCAGCATGACTAGCGGCAACACGCCAGGGACCCAGTACTTC. Amino acid sequence: CASSMTSGNTPGTQYF. The full variable domain, with the rest looked up from reference TRBV7-2 and TRBJ2-5, is GAGVSQSPSNKVTEKGKDVELRCDPISGHTALYWYRQSLGQGLEFLIYFQGNSAPDKSGLPSDRFSAERTGGSVSTLTIQRTQQEDSAVYLCASSMTSGNTPGTQYFGPGTRLLVL.

A single count supports this clone. The J gene is TRBJ2-7, the V gene TRBV10-3, with 8 bases identical to TRBD1. Germline CDR1 ENHRY, CDR2 SYGVKD. The CDR3 has 14 amino acids. The trim removed 5 bases at V and 2 bases at J, leaving 5 bases unmatched. CDR3 sequence: CAISPGQETYEQYF. CDR3 sequence (DNA): TGTGCCATCAGTCCGGGACAGGAGACCTACGAGCAGTACTTC.

The rearrangement links TRBV6-2 or TRBV6-3 to TRBJ1-2, with TRBD1 as a possible D gene (5 bases). The V end lost 2 bases, the J end lost 12 bases, and 13 bases lay between the germline ends. CDR3 size: 12 residues. Per germline, CDR1 MNHEY and CDR2 SVGEGT. CDR3 nucleotides: TGTGCCAGCAGTTACACTACAGGTACCAACACCTTC. Protein sequence: CASSYTTGTNTF.

The rearrangement links TRBV10-3 to TRBJ1-2; possibly TRBD1 for D (5 bases). The germline gives CDR1 ENHRY, CDR2 SYGVKD. The CDR3 consists of 12 residues. V lost 4 bases and J 7 bases, leaving 10 bases between the germline ends. The CDR3 nucleotides are TGTGCCATCAGTGCCGTGGGGGGTGGCTACACCTTC. It translates to CAISAVGGGYTF.